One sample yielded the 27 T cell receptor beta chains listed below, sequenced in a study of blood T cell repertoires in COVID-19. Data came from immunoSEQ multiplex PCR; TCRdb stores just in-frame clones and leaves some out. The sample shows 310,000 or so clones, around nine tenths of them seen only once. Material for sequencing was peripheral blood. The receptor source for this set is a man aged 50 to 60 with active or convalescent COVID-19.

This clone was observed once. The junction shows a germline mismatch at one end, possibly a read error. The CDR3 DNA sequence: TGTGCCAGCAGTGAAGCGGCAGGGAAAGGAAACACGATATATTTT. It translates to CASSEAAGKGNTIYF. This chain joins TRBV2 and TRBJ1-3; D might be TRBD1 (5 bases). Germline values: CDR1 SNHLY, CDR2 FYNNEI. The length of the CDR3 is 15 residues.

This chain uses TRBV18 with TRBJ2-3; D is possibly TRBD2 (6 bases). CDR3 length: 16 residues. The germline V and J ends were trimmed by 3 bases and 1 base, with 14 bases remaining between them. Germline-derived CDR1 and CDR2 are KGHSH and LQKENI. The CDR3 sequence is CASSPPVGGGTDTQYF. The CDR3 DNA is TGTGCCAGCTCACCCCCCGTCGGGGGTGGCACAGATACGCAGTATTTT.

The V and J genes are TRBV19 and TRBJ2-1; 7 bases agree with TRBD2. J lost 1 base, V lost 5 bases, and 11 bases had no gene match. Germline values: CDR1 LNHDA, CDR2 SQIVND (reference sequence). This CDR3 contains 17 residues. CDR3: CASSQQTSLRSYNEQFF. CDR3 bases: TGTGCCAGTAGTCAACAGACTAGCCTCAGGTCCTACAATGAGCAGTTCTTC.

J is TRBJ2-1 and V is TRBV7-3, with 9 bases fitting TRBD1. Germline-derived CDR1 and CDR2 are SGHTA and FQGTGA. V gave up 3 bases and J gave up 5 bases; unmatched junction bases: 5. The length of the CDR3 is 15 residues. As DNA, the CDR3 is TGTGCCAGCAGCTTGACAGGGGGTAAGGACAATGAGCAGTTCTTC. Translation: CASSLTGGKDNEQFF.

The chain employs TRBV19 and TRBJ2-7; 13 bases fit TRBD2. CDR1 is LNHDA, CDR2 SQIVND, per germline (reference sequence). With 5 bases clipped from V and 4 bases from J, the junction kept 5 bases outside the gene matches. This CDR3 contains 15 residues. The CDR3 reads CASSARTSGSYEQYF. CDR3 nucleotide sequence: TGTGCCAGTAGTGCCCGGACTAGCGGGAGTTACGAGCAGTACTTC.

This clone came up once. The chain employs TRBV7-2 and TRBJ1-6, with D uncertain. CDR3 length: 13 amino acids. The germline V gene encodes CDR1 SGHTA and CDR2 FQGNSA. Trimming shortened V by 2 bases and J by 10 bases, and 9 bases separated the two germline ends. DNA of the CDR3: TGTGCCAGCAGCTTACTTATAAAATCACCCCTCCACTTT. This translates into CASSLLIKSPLHF. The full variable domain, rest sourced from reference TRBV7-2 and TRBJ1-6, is GAGVSQSPSNKVTEKGKDVELRCDPISGHTALYWYRQSLGQGLEFLIYFQGNSAPDKSGLPSDRFSAERTGGSVSTLTIQRTQQEDSAVYLCASSLLIKSPLHFGNGTRLTVT.

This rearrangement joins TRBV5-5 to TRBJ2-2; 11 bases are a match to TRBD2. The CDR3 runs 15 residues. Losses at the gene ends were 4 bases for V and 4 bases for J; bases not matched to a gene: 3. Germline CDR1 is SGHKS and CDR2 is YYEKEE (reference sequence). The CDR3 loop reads CASSPLAGGTGELFF. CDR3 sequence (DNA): TGTGCCAGCAGCCCCCTAGCGGGGGGCACCGGGGAGCTGTTTTTT.

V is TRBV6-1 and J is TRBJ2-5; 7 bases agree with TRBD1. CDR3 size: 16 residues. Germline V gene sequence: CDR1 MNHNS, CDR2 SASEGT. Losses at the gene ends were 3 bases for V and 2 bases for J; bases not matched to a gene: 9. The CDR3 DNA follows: TGTGCCAGCAGTGACCGACAGGGCTCAGCTCAAGAGACCCAGTACTTC. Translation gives CASSDRQGSAQETQYF.

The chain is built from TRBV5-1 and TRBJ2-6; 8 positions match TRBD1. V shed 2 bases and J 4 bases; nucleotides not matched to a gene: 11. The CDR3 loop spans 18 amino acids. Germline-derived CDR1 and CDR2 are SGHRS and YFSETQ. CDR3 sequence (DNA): TGCGCCAGCAGCTTTTTTGCGCGGACAGGGAGAGGGGCCAACGTCCTGACTTTC. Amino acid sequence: CASSFFARTGRGANVLTF.

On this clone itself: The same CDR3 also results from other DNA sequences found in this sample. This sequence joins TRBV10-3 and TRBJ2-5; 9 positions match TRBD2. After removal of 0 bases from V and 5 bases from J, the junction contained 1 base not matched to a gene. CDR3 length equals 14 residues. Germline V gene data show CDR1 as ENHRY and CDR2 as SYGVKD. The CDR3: CAISESSGGETQYF. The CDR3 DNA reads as TGTGCCATCAGTGAGTCAAGCGGGGGGGAGACCCAGTACTTC.

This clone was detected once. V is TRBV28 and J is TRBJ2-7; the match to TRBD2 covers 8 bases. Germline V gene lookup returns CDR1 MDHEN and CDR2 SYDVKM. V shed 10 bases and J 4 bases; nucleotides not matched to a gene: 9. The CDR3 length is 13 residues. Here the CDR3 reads CATINSGNYEQYF. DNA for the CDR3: TGTGCCACCATAAATAGCGGGAATTACGAGCAGTACTTC.

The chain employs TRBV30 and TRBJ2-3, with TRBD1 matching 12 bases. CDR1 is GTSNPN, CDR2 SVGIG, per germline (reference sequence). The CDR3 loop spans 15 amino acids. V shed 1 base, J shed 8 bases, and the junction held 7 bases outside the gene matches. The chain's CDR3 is CAWSAPGQGAGTQYF. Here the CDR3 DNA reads TGTGCCTGGAGTGCTCCGGGACAGGGGGCGGGTACGCAGTATTTT.

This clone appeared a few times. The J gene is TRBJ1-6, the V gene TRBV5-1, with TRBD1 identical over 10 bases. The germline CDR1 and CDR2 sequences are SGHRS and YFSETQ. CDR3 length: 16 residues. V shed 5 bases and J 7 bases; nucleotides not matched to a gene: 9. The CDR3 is CASRYGTGEDNSPLHF. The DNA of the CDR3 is TGCGCCAGCAGGTACGGGACAGGGGAAGACAATTCACCCCTCCACTTT.

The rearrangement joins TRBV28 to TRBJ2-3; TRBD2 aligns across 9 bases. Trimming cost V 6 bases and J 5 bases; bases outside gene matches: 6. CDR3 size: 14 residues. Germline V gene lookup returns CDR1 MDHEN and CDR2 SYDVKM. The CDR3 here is CASSIAGEGDTQYF. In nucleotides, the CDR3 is TGTGCCAGCAGCATAGCGGGGGAGGGAGATACGCAGTATTTT.

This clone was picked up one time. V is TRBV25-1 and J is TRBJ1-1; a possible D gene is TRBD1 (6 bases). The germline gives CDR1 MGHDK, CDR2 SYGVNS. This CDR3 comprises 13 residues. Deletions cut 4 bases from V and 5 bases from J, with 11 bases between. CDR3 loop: CASSVLGATEAFF. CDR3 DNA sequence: TGTGCCAGCAGTGTACTGGGGGCAACTGAAGCTTTCTTT.

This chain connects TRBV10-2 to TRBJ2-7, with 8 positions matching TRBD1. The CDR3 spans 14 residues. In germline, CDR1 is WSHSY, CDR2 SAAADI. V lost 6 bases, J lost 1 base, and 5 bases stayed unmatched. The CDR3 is CASSWTGSSYEQYF. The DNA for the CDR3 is TGCGCCAGCAGCTGGACAGGGTCATCCTACGAGCAGTACTTC.

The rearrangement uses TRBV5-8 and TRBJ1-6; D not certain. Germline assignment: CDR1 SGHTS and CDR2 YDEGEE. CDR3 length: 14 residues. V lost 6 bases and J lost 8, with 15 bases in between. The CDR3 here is CASTVWAVDSPLHF. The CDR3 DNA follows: TGTGCCAGCACAGTCTGGGCAGTGGATTCACCCCTCCACTTT.

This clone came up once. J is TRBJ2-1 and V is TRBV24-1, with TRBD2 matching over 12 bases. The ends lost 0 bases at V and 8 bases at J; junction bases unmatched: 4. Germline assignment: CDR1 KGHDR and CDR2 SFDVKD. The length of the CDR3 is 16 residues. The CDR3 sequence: CATSDLLAGGPHEQFF. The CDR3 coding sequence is TGTGCCACCAGTGATTTGCTAGCGGGAGGGCCCCATGAGCAGTTCTTC.

The CDR3 loop reads CASSQPRSTGLNSPLHF. The CDR3 nucleotides read TGTGCCAGCAGTCAACCGCGATCGACAGGGTTGAATTCACCCCTCCACTTT. This sequence joins TRBV27 and TRBJ1-6, with 7 bases lining up with TRBD1. CDR1 MNHEY and CDR2 SMNVEV come from the germline V gene (reference sequence). Germline trimming cut 5 bases from V and 7 bases from J; bases unmatched to any gene: 14. The CDR3 is made up of 17 amino acids.

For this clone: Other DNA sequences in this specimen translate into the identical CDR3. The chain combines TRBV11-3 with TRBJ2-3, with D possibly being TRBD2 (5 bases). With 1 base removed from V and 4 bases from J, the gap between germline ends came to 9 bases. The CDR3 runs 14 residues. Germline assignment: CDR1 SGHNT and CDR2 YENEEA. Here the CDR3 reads CASSLGLAADTQYF. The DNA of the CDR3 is TGTGCCAGCAGCTTAGGGCTAGCCGCAGATACGCAGTATTTT.

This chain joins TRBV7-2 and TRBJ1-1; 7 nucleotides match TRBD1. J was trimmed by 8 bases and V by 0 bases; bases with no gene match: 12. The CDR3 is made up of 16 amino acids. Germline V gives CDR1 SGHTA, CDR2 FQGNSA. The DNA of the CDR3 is TGTGCCAGCAGCTTAGCTTGGGGCCGTCAGGGGGTAGAAGCTTTCTTT. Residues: CASSLAWGRQGVEAFF.

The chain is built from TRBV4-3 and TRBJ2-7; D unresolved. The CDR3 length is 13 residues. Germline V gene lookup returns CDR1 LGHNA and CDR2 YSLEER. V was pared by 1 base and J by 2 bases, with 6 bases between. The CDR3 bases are TGCGCCAGCAGCCAAGTCAGAACCTACGAGCAGTACTTC. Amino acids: CASSQVRTYEQYF.

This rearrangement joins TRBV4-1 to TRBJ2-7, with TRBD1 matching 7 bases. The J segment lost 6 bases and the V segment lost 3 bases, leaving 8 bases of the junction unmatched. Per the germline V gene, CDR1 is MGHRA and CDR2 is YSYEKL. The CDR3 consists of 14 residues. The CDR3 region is CASSHFGQVGEQYF. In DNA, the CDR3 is TGCGCCAGCAGCCATTTCGGACAGGTTGGCGAGCAGTACTTC.

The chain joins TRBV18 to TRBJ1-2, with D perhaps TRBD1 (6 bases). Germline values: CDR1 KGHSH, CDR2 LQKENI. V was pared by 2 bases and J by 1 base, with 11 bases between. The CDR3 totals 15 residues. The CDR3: CASSPGQLINYGYTF. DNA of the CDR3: TGTGCCAGCTCACCAGGACAGCTAATTAACTATGGCTACACCTTC.

This CDR3 reads CASSVDGGNYGYTF. CDR3 nucleotides: TGTGCCAGCAGCGTAGATGGCGGTAACTATGGCTACACCTTC. The chain couples TRBV7-3 to TRBJ1-2; D call uncertain. From germline, CDR1 is SGHTA and CDR2 FQGTGA. Trimming stripped 5 bases from V and 1 base from J, with 11 bases between. The CDR3 has 14 residues.

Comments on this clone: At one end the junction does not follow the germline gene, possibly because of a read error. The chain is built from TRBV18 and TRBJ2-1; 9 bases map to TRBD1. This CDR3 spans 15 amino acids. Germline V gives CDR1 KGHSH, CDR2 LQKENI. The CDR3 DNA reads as TGTGCCAGCTCACCCCGGACAGGGGAATACAATGAGCTGTTCTTC. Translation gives CASSPRTGEYNELFF.

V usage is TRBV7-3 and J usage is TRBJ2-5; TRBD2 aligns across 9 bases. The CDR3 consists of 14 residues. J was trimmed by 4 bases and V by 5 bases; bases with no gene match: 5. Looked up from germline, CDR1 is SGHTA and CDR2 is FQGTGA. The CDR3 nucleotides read TGTGCCAGCAGCAGAAGCGGGGGGCGAGAGACCCAGTACTTC. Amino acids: CASSRSGGRETQYF.